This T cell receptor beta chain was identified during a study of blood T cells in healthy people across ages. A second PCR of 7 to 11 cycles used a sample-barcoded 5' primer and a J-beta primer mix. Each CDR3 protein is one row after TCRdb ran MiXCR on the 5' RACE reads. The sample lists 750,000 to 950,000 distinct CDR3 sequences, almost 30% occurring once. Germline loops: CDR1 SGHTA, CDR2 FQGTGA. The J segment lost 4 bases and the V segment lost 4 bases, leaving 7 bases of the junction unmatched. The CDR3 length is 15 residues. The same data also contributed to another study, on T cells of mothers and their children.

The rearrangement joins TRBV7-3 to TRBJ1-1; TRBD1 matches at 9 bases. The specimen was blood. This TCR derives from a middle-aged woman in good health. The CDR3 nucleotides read TGTGCCAGCAGCTCGACAGGGGGGGCGGCCACTGAAGCTTTCTTT. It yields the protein CASSSTGGAATEAFF.